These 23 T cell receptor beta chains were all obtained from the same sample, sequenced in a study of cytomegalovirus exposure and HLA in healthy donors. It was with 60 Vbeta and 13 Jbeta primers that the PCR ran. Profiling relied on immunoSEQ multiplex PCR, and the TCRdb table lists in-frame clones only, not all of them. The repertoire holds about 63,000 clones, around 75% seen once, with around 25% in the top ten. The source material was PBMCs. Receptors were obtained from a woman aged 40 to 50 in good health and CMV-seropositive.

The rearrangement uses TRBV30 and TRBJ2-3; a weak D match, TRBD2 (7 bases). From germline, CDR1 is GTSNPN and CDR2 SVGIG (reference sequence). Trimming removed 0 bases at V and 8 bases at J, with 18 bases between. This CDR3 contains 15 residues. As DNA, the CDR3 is TGTGCCTGGAGTGTACCGGGGGGCACAAGTGGTACGCAGTATTTT. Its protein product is CAWSVPGGTSGTQYF.

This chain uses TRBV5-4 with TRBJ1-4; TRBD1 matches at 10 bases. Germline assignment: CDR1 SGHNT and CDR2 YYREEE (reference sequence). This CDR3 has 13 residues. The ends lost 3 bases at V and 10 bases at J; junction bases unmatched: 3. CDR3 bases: TGTGCCAGCAGCTGGGACAGGGGATCAAAACTGTTTTTT. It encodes CASSWDRGSKLFF. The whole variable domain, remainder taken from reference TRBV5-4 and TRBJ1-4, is ETGVTQSPTHLIKTRGQQVTLRCSSQSGHNTVSWYQQALGQGPQFIFQYYREEENGRGNFPPRFSGLQFPNYSSELNVNALELDDSALYLCASSWDRGSKLFFGSGTQLSVL.

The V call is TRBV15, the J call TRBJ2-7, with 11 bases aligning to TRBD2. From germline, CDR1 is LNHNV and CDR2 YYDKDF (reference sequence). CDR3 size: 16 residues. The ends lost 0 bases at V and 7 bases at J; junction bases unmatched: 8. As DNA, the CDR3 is TGTGCCACCAGCAGAGATCTTAGCGGGGGGGCAGAGGAGCAGTACTTC. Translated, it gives CATSRDLSGGAEEQYF.

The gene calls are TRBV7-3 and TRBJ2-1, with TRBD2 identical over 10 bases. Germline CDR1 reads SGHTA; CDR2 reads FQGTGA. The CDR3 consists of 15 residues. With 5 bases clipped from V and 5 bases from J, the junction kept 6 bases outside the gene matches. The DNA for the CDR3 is TGTGCCAGCAGCCGGGGGACTAGCGCTAACAATGAGCAGTTCTTC. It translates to CASSRGTSANNEQFF.

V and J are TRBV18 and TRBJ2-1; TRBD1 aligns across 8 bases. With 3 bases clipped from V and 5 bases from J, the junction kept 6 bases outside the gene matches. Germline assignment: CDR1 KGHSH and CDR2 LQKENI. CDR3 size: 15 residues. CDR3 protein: CASSPRQGWDNEQFF. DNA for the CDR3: TGTGCCAGCTCACCCCGACAGGGGTGGGACAATGAGCAGTTCTTC.

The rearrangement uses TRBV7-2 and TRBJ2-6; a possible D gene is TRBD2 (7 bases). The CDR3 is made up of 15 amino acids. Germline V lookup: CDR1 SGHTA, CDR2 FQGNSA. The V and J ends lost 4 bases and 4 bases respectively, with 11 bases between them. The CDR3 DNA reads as TGTGCCAGCAGCTCCTCGGGGGGCGGGGCCAACGTCCTGACTTTC. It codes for CASSSSGGGANVLTF.

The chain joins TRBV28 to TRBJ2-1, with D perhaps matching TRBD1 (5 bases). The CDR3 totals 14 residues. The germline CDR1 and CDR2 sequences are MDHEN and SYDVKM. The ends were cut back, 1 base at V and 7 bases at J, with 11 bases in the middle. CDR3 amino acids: CASSLYQGGNEQFF. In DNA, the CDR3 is TGTGCCAGCAGTTTATATCAGGGTGGGAATGAGCAGTTCTTC.

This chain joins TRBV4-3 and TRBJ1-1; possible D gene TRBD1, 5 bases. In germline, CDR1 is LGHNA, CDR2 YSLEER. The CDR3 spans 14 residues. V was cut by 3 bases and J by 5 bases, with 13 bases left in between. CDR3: CASSHNLGQTEAFF. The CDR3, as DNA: TGCGCCAGCAGCCACAACTTGGGGCAAACTGAAGCTTTCTTT.

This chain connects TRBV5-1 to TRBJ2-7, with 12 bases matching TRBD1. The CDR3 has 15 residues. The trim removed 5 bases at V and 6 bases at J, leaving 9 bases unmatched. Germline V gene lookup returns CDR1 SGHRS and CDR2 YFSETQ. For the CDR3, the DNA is TGCGCCAGCAGATCCGGGACAGGGGGCGCAAGCGAGCAGTACTTC. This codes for CASRSGTGGASEQYF.

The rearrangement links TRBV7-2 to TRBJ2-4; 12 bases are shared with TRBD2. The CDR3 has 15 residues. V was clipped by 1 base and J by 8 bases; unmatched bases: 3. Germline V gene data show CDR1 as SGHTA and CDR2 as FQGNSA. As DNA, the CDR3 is TGTGCCAGCAGCTTAGGTCTAGCGGGAGGGGACATTCAGTACTTC. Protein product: CASSLGLAGGDIQYF. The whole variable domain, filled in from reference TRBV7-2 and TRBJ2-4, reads GAGVSQSPSNKVTEKGKDVELRCDPISGHTALYWYRQSLGQGLEFLIYFQGNSAPDKSGLPSDRFSAERTGGSVSTLTIQRTQQEDSAVYLCASSLGLAGGDIQYFGAGTRLSVL.

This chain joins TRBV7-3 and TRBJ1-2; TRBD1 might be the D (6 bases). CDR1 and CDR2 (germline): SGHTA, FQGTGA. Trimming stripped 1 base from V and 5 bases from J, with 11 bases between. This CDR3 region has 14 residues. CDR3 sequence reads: CASSLNARGYGYTF. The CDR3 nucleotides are TGTGCCAGCAGCTTAAACGCCAGGGGTTATGGCTACACCTTC.

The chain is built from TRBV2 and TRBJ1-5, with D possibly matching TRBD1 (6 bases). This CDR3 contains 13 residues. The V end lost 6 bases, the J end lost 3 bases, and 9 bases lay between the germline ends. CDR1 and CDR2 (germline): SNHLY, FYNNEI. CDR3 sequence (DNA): TGTGCCAGCAGCAGACAGGACAATCAGCCCCAGCATTTT. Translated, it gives CASSRQDNQPQHF.

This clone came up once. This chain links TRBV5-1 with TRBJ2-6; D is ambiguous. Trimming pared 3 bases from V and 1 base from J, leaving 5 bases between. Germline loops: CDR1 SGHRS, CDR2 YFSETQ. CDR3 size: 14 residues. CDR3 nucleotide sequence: TGCGCCAGCAGCTCCGTTTCTGGGGCCAACGTCCTGACTTTC. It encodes CASSSVSGANVLTF.

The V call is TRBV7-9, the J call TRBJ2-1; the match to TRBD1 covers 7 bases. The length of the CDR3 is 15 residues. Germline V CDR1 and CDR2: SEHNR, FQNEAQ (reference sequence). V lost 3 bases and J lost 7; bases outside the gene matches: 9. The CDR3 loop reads CASSFRTGWRNEQFF. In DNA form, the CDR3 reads TGTGCCAGCAGCTTCCGGACAGGCTGGCGGAATGAGCAGTTCTTC.

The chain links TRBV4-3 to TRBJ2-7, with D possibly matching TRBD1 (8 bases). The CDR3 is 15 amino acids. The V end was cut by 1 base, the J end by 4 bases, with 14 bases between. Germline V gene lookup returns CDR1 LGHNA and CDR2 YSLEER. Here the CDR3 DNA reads TGCGCCAGCAGCCAAGGGGGGGGACAGGAGTACGAGCAGTACTTC. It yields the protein CASSQGGGQEYEQYF.

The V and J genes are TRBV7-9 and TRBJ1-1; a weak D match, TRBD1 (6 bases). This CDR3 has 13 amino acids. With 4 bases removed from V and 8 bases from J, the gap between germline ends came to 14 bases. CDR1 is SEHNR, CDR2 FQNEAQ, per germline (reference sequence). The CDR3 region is CASSWNTGSEAFF. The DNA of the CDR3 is TGTGCCAGCAGCTGGAATACAGGGTCAGAAGCTTTCTTT.

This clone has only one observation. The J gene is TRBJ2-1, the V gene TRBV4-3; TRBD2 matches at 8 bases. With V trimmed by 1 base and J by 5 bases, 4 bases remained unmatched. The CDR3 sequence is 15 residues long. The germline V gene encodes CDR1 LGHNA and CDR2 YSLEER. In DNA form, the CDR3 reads TGCGCCAGCAGCCAAGGCGAGCGGGGGAACAATGAGCAGTTCTTC. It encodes CASSQGERGNNEQFF.

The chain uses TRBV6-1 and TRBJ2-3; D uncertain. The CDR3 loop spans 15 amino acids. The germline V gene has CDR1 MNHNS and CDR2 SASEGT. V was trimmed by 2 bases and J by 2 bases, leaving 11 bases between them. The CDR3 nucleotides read TGTGCCAGCAGTGAATCTCACAGTAACACAGATACGCAGTATTTT. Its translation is CASSESHSNTDTQYF.

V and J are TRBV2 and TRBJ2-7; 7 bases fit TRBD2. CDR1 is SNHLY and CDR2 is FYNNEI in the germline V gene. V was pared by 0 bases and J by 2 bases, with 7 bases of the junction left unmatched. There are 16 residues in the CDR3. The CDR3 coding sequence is TGTGCCAGCAGTGAAGCGCGCGGGCGGGGGACCTACGAGCAGTACTTC. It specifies CASSEARGRGTYEQYF.

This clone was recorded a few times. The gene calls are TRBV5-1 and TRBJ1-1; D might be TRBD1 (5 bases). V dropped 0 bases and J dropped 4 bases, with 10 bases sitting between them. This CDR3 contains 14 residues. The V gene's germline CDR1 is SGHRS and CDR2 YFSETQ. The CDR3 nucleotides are TGCGCCAGCAGCTTGGGGGGGGGACCCACTGAAGCTTTCTTT. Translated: CASSLGGGPTEAFF. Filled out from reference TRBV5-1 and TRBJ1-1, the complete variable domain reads KAGVTQTPRYLIKTRGQQVTLSCSPISGHRSVSWYQQTPGQGLQFLFEYFSETQRNKGNFPGRFSGRQFSNSRSEMNVSTLELGDSALYLCASSLGGGPTEAFFGQGTRLTVV.

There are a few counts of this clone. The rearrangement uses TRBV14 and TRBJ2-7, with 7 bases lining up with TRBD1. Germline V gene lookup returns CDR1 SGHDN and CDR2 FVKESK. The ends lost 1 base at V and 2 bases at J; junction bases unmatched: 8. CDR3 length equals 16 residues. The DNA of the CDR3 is TGTGCCAGCAGCCAAGTAGGGGGCGAGAAAACCTACGAGCAGTACTTC. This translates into CASSQVGGEKTYEQYF.

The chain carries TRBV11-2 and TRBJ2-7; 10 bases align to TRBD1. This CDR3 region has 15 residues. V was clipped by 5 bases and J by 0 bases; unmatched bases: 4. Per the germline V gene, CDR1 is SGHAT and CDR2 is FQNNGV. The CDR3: CASSLRTGGSYEQYF. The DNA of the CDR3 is TGTGCCAGCAGCCTCCGGACAGGGGGCTCCTACGAGCAGTACTTC.

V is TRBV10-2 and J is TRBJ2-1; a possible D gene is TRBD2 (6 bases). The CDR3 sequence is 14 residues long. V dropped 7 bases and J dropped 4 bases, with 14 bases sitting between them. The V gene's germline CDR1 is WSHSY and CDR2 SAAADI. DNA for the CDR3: TGCGCCAGCAAGCTTGGGGGGTCGTACAATGAGCAGTTCTTC. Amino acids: CASKLGGSYNEQFF.